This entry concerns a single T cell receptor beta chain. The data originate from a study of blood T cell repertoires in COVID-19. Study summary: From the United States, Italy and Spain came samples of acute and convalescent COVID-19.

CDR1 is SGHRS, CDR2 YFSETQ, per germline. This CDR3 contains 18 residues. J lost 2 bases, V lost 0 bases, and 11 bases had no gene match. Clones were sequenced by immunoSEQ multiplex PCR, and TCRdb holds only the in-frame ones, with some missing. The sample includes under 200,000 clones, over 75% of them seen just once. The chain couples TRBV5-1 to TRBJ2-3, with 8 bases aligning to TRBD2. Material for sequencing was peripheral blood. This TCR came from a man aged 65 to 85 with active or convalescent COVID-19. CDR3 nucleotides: TGCGCCAGCAGCTTGGGGGTTTTAGAGCGGGGGCTCACAGATACGCAGTATTTT. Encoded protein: CASSLGVLERGLTDTQYF.